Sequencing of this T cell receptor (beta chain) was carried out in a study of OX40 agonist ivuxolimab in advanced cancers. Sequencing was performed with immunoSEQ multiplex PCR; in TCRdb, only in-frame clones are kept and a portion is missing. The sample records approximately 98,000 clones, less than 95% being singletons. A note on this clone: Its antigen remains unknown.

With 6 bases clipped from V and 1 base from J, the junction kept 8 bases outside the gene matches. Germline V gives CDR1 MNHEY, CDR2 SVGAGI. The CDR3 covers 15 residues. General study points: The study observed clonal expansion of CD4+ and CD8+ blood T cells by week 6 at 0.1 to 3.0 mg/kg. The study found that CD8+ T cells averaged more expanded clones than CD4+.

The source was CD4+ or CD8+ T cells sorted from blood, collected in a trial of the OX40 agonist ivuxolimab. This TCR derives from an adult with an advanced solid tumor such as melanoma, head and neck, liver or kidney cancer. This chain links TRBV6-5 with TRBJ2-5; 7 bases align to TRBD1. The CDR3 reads CASRTGLWVQETQYF. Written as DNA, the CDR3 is TGTGCCAGCAGGACAGGGTTGTGGGTCCAAGAGACCCAGTACTTC.